Following are 22 T cell receptor beta chains from one sample sequenced in a study of beta chain features in type 1 diabetes. Study-wide results and caveats: When Type 1 diabetes patients were examined, their TCRB CDR3s proved moderately but significantly shorter in all four CD4+ subsets.

Expressed TCRB transcripts were sequenced, since all the RNA that had been isolated was reverse transcribed. Method: immunoSEQ multiplex PCR; TCRdb's copy keeps in-frame clones and lacks some. Here the sample spans roughly 260,000 clones, approximately 11% being singletons. No antigen has been identified for these receptors. The sequenced sample was naive CD4+ T cells from blood. These receptor sequences come from a young man with type 1 diabetes.

There are a few counts of this clone. The germline gene is not matched at one end of the junction; a read error may be the cause. The J gene is TRBJ2-1, the V gene TRBV7-9, with D perhaps matching TRBD2 (7 bases). The CDR3 is 14 amino acids. The germline V gene has CDR1 SEHNR and CDR2 FQNEAQ (reference sequence). For the CDR3, the DNA is TGTGCCAGCAGCTTATCAGGCGGGGGCCTCCGGGAGCTCTTC. Encoded protein: CASSLSGGGLRELF. The entire variable domain, with the rest obtained from reference TRBV7-9 and TRBJ2-1, is as follows: DTGVSQNPRHKITKRGQNVTFRCDPISEHNRLYWYRQTLGQGPEFLTYFQNEAQLEKSRLLSDRFSAERPKGSFSTLEIQRTEQGDSAMYLCASSLSGGGLRELFGPGTRLTVL.

The rearrangement links TRBV5-6 to TRBJ2-7; possible D gene TRBD2, 6 bases. The CDR3 runs to 14 residues. The germline V gene encodes CDR1 SGHDT and CDR2 YYEEEE. The V and J ends lost 3 bases and 7 bases respectively, with 17 bases between them. The CDR3 DNA sequence: TGTGCCAGCAGCTCCCGGGACTTGCTGAGAGAGCAGTACTTC. It is translated as CASSSRDLLREQYF.

This clone came up a few times. V and J are TRBV2 and TRBJ2-5, with a weak D call TRBD2 (6 bases). The CDR3 totals 12 residues. Germline V CDR1 and CDR2: SNHLY, FYNNEI. V was shortened by 4 bases and J by 5 bases, with 8 bases between the two germline ends. This CDR3 is CASSGRGETQYF. The CDR3 DNA reads as TGTGCCAGCAGTGGTCGGGGGGAGACCCAGTACTTC.

This clone has more than one count but fewer than ten. The chain has TRBV27 and TRBJ1-5, with TRBD1 as a possible D gene (5 bases). The germline V gene encodes CDR1 MNHEY and CDR2 SMNVEV (reference sequence). V was cut by 6 bases and J by 5 bases, with 8 bases left in between. The length of the CDR3 is 12 residues. The CDR3 DNA reads as TGTGCCAGCAGGGAGGGGCATCAGCCCCAGCATTTT. It translates to CASREGHQPQHF.

The V gene is TRBV10-3, the J gene TRBJ2-5; tentative D call: TRBD2 (6 bases). The germline CDR1 and CDR2 sequences are ENHRY and SYGVKD. V was cut by 8 bases and J by 3 bases, with 10 bases left in between. The CDR3 runs to 12 residues. CDR3 coding DNA: TGTGCCATCGGGTCTAGCGAAGAGACCCAGTACTTC. Translating gives CAIGSSEETQYF.

There are a few counts of this clone. The rearrangement joins TRBV19 to TRBJ2-7; 8 nucleotides line up with TRBD2. CDR3 size: 14 residues. Germline trimming cut 5 bases from V and 2 bases from J; bases unmatched to any gene: 5. Per the germline V gene, CDR1 is LNHDA and CDR2 is SQIVND (reference sequence). The CDR3 bases are TGTGCCAGTAGTTCAAAGCGGGGGACCTACGAGCAGTACTTC. Amino acids: CASSSKRGTYEQYF. Based on the CDR3 plus reference TRBV19 and TRBJ2-7, the full variable domain is DGGITQSPKYLFRKEGQNVTLSCEQNLNHDAMYWYRQDPGQGLRLIYYSQIVNDFQKGDIAEGYSVSREKKESFPLTVTSAQKNPTAFYLCASSSKRGTYEQYFGPGTRLTVT.

This clone was observed a handful of times. In DNA form, the CDR3 reads TGTGCCAGCAGTGAGAACAGAGTCTCCTATAATTCACCCCTCCACTTT. Residues: CASSENRVSYNSPLHF. The chain carries TRBV2 and TRBJ1-6, with unresolved D. The CDR3 covers 16 residues. Between the trimmed V and J ends, which lost 3 bases and 0 bases, there was a span of 9 bases. CDR1 SNHLY and CDR2 FYNNEI come from the germline V gene.

The chain carries TRBV4-3 and TRBJ1-6, with 10 bases lining up with TRBD1. Germline V gene lookup returns CDR1 LGHNA and CDR2 YSLEER. Trimming at V came to 4 bases and at J to 7 bases, leaving 7 bases not matched to a gene. CDR3 length: 16 residues. The CDR3 spells CASSLEPGQGNSPLHF. The CDR3 DNA reads TGCGCCAGCAGCCTAGAACCGGGACAGGGGAATTCACCCCTCCACTTT.

This clone has just a few counts. The chain joins TRBV9 to TRBJ2-7, with 8 positions matching TRBD1. V shed 4 bases, J shed 5 bases, and the junction held 5 bases outside the gene matches. Germline values: CDR1 SGDLS, CDR2 YYNGEE. The CDR3 has 13 amino acids. The CDR3 is CASSSLTGDEQYF. DNA of the CDR3: TGTGCCAGCAGCTCCTTGACAGGGGACGAGCAGTACTTC.

This clone was counted only a few times. J is TRBJ2-7 and V is TRBV5-1, with 11 bases matching TRBD1. Trimming at V came to 5 bases and at J to 6 bases, leaving 7 bases not matched to a gene. The CDR3 consists of 14 residues. Germline-derived CDR1 and CDR2 are SGHRS and YFSETQ. CDR3 residues: CASRPGTGGSEQYF. The CDR3 coding sequence is TGCGCCAGCAGGCCCGGGACAGGGGGATCCGAGCAGTACTTC.

This clone has more than one count but fewer than ten. The chain couples TRBV9 to TRBJ1-3; a possible D gene is TRBD1 (6 bases). Germline CDR1 and CDR2: SGDLS and YYNGEE. CDR3 size: 17 residues. Trimming removed 0 bases from V and 7 bases from J, with 20 bases in between. CDR3 coding DNA: TGTGCCAGCAGCGTAGCTGCGTCCAGGGGAGTGGGGAACACCATATATTTT. It is translated as CASSVAASRGVGNTIYF.

This clone occurred a few times. V gene TRBV27 combines with J gene TRBJ2-3; D is perhaps TRBD2 (6 bases). The V end lost 2 bases, the J end lost 6 bases, and 6 bases lay between the germline ends. CDR1 and CDR2 from the germline V gene are MNHEY and SMNVEV (reference sequence). This CDR3 contains 12 residues. CDR3 nucleotide sequence: TGTGCCAGCAGTTTAGGGGGGGATACGCAGTATTTT. The encoded protein is CASSLGGDTQYF.

The CDR3: CASSGGGNTEAFF. The DNA for the CDR3 is TGTGCCAGCTCAGGGGGCGGGAACACTGAAGCTTTCTTT. The chain links TRBV7-9 to TRBJ1-1; the match to TRBD1 covers 8 bases. Germline CDR1 reads SEHNR; CDR2 reads FQNEAQ (reference sequence). The length of the CDR3 is 13 residues. The V and J ends lost 8 bases and 1 base, in that order; junction bases with no gene match: 3. Variable domain in full (rest from reference TRBV7-9 and TRBJ1-1): DTGVSQNPRHKITKRGQNVTFRCDPISEHNRLYWYRQTLGQGPEFLTYFQNEAQLEKSRLLSDRFSAERPKGSFSTLEIQRTEQGDSAMYLCASSGGGNTEAFFGQGTRLTVV.

This clone was seen a few times. V and J are TRBV7-9 and TRBJ2-3, with D possibly matching TRBD1 (7 bases). Germline loops: CDR1 SEHNR, CDR2 FQNEAQ (reference sequence). Trimming took off 5 bases at V and 5 bases at J, with 17 bases between the two ends. The CDR3 extends over 15 amino acids. The chain's CDR3 is CASSPGGPRVDTQYF. The CDR3 DNA sequence: TGTGCCAGCAGCCCAGGGGGGCCCCGGGTAGATACGCAGTATTTT.

This chain uses TRBV4-3 with TRBJ1-6, with D perhaps TRBD1 (5 bases). The germline CDR1 and CDR2 sequences are LGHNA and YSLEER. This CDR3 region has 14 residues. V shed 2 bases and J shed 9 bases, with 11 bases lying between them. The chain's CDR3 is CASSQSGTLSPLHF. CDR3 bases: TGCGCCAGCAGCCAATCGGGGACTCTTTCACCCCTCCACTTT.

This clone was observed a few times. This rearrangement joins TRBV10-3 to TRBJ2-1; D possibly corresponds to TRBD1 (5 bases). V was cut by 4 bases and J by 9 bases, with 7 bases left in between. From germline, CDR1 is ENHRY and CDR2 SYGVKD. There are 11 residues in the CDR3. The CDR3 reads CAISGQGEQFF. The CDR3 bases are TGTGCCATCAGTGGGCAGGGTGAGCAGTTCTTC.

The rearrangement links TRBV5-1 to TRBJ2-1, with TRBD2 matching 8 bases. The CDR3 consists of 16 residues. The germline V gene has CDR1 SGHRS and CDR2 YFSETQ. J gave up 3 bases and V 0 bases, and 5 bases lay outside the gene matches. The CDR3: CASSLVPRGVYNEQFF. CDR3 coding DNA: TGCGCCAGCAGCTTGGTCCCGCGGGGGGTCTACAATGAGCAGTTCTTC. The whole variable domain, remainder taken from reference TRBV5-1 and TRBJ2-1, is KAGVTQTPRYLIKTRGQQVTLSCSPISGHRSVSWYQQTPGQGLQFLFEYFSETQRNKGNFPGRFSGRQFSNSRSEMNVSTLELGDSALYLCASSLVPRGVYNEQFFGPGTRLTVL.

The rearrangement links TRBV15 to TRBJ2-3; tentative D call: TRBD1 (5 bases). Trimming took off 1 base at V and 2 bases at J, with 7 bases between the two ends. CDR3 size: 14 residues. The germline CDR1 and CDR2 sequences are LNHNV and YYDKDF (reference sequence). Here the CDR3 DNA reads TGTGCCACCAGCAGAGCAGGGTACACAGATACGCAGTATTTT. Protein: CATSRAGYTDTQYF.

This clone showed up just a few times. The genes are TRBV30 and TRBJ1-2, with D unclear. The V end was cut by 5 bases, the J end by 9 bases, with 16 bases between. This CDR3 is built from 12 residues. Germline assignment: CDR1 GTSNPN and CDR2 SVGIG (reference sequence). Here the CDR3 DNA reads TGTGCCTGGCTGCTCGGGATTGATCGCTACACCTTC. It is translated as CAWLLGIDRYTF.

This clone was counted a few times. The rearrangement links TRBV7-3 to TRBJ1-1; D is possibly TRBD1 (6 bases). Trimming took 3 bases from V and 1 from J, leaving 9 bases between them. From germline, CDR1 is SGHTA and CDR2 FQGTGA. The CDR3 contains 14 residues. DNA for the CDR3: TGTGCCAGCAGCTTGGACAGATCGAACACTGAAGCTTTCTTT. This sequence encodes CASSLDRSNTEAFF.

The chain has TRBV5-4 and TRBJ2-2; 8 bases line up with TRBD2. The CDR3 is made up of 16 amino acids. V gave up 0 bases and J gave up 6 bases; unmatched junction bases: 7. The germline CDR1 and CDR2 sequences are SGHNT and YYREEE (reference sequence). The CDR3 nucleotides read TGTGCCAGCAGCTTGGTGGGGACTAGAGGTCCCGGGGAGCTGTTTTTT. It encodes CASSLVGTRGPGELFF.

This clone was observed a few times. The CDR3 coding sequence is TGTGCCAGCAGTTTATTGGGGGGAACCTACGAGCAGTACTTC. Its translation is CASSLLGGTYEQYF. V and J are TRBV28 and TRBJ2-7, with a possible D match to TRBD2 (6 bases). Germline V lookup: CDR1 MDHEN, CDR2 SYDVKM. Trimming left V 1 base short and J 2 bases short, with 9 bases between. The length of the CDR3 is 14 residues. Filled out from reference TRBV28 and TRBJ2-7, the complete variable domain reads DVKVTQSSRYLVKRTGEKVFLECVQDMDHENMFWYRQDPGLGLRLIYFSYDVKMKEKGDIPEGYSVSREKKERFSLILESASTNQTSMYLCASSLLGGTYEQYFGPGTRLTVT.